This T cell receptor beta chain was identified in a study of shared clonotypes between healthy human individuals. In the study overall: The cohort had two women and a few men, ages 18 to 49. Donors had three CD4 naive, three CD4 memory, two CD8 naive and one CD8 memory plate apiece. Whole-study results and caveats: When naive CD4 clonotypes were compared across a few donors, approximately 4.9% were shared.

In the case of this clone: What it binds is unknown.

Naive CD8 populations comprised CD45RO-negative cells positively selected for CCR7, excluding terminally differentiated effector memory CD45RA+ cells. This was a deep-level run. Assay: immunoSEQ multiplex PCR; the TCRdb copy retains only in-frame clones and omits some. The sample holds roughly 2.1 million clones; around 93% are singletons and the top ten take roughly 1.7%. From germline, CDR1 is SEHNR and CDR2 FQNEAQ (reference sequence). J was trimmed by 2 bases and V by 5 bases; bases with no gene match: 6. The length of the CDR3 is 15 residues. The clonotype originates from a man between 18 and 29 years old in good health. Some clones in this sample may be carry-over from other donors' samples. The rearrangement uses TRBV7-9 and TRBJ2-7; 10 bases agree with TRBD1. Sequencing was carried out using naive CD8+ T cells from PBMCs. The CDR3 DNA reads as TGTGCCAGCAGCCTGACGGGACAGGGGACCTACGAGCAGTACTTC. As protein: CASSLTGQGTYEQYF.